The 15 T cell receptor beta chains below come from one sample, sequenced in a study of molecular identifiers for immune sequencing clone quantification. In TCRdb, the PCR reads were re-called with MiXCR into one record per CDR3 protein. Found here are just under 650,000 distinct CDR3 sequences, around 20% of them singletons; the top ten hold around 0.86%. The sequencing sample was made of naive CD8+ T cells from blood, with Jurkat cell RNA spiked in. As to subset: FACS-sorted CD8+CD4-CCR7+CD45RA+ naive T cells. All receptors come from a human donor in good health. Some libraries in this study had Jurkat cell RNA spiked in.

The V gene is TRBV7-9, the J gene TRBJ2-5; possibly TRBD1 for D (7 bases). Germline-derived CDR1 and CDR2 are SEHNR and FQNEAQ (reference sequence). The CDR3 runs to 14 residues. The germline V and J ends were trimmed by 6 bases and 5 bases, with 16 bases remaining between them. CDR3 DNA: TGTGCCAGCAGGGGTCAGGGGGGTATGGAGACCCAGTACTTC. As protein: CASRGQGGMETQYF.

In its sample, this clonotype was seen many times. The rearrangement uses TRBV4-2 and TRBJ2-7; no clear D. The germline V gene encodes CDR1 LGHNA and CDR2 YNFKEQ. Trimming left V 0 bases short and J 3 bases short, with 12 bases between. The CDR3 is made up of 15 amino acids. CDR3 in DNA: TGTGCCAGCAGCCAAGATAAGGCGCTTTACTACGAGCAGTACTTC. This translates into CASSQDKALYYEQYF.

This clonotype was detected ten times or more. The genes are TRBV12-3 or TRBV12-4 and TRBJ1-4; unclear D gene. The CDR3 has 15 amino acids. V dropped 5 bases and J dropped 5 bases, with 15 bases sitting between them. CDR3 in DNA: TGTGCCAGCAGTCCCAAAGGACTGGAGAATGAAAAACTGTTTTTT. As protein: CASSPKGLENEKLFF.

This clonotype was found many times. This chain joins TRBV4-2 and TRBJ2-3; TRBD2 agrees at 12 bases. The V segment lost 0 bases and the J segment 5 bases; nucleotides outside the gene matches: 9. The CDR3 consists of 18 residues. Looked up from germline, CDR1 is LGHNA and CDR2 is YNFKEQ. Written as DNA, the CDR3 is TGTGCCAGCAGCCAAGACGGGCTAGCGGGAGGGCGGAGAGATACGCAGTATTTT. It is translated as CASSQDGLAGGRRDTQYF.

This clonotype showed up many times. This rearrangement joins TRBV11-2 to TRBJ2-3; 12 positions agree with TRBD1. Germline V CDR1 and CDR2: SGHAT, FQNNGV. CDR3 size: 20 residues. V shed 6 bases and J 2 bases; nucleotides not matched to a gene: 18. CDR3 sequence: CASRIRDRGRNLGITDTQYF. The CDR3 DNA is TGTGCCAGCAGAATAAGGGACAGGGGGCGAAATCTTGGTATCACAGATACGCAGTATTTT.

This clonotype came up many times. The J gene is TRBJ2-1, the V gene TRBV7-9; 7 positions match TRBD2. Germline V gives CDR1 SEHNR, CDR2 FQNEAQ (reference sequence). This CDR3 is 17 amino acids long. Trimming cost V 1 base and J 10 bases; bases outside gene matches: 16. Written as DNA, the CDR3 is TGTGCCAGCAGCTTAGTATCCTCTAGCGGCCGGAGCGGAGAGCAGTTCTTC. Translated, it gives CASSLVSSSGRSGEQFF.

This clonotype was found many times. V is TRBV27 and J is TRBJ2-2, with a weak D call TRBD1 (6 bases). This CDR3 has 17 amino acids. V was pared by 6 bases and J by 1 base, with 18 bases between. Per the germline V gene, CDR1 is MNHEY and CDR2 is SMNVEV (reference sequence). The CDR3, as DNA: TGTGCCAGCAGAAACGTAGGGGAACAGGGGAACACCGGGGAGCTGTTTTTT. Protein product: CASRNVGEQGNTGELFF.

There are many counts of this clonotype. The chain is built from TRBV15 and TRBJ1-5; D is ambiguous. Germline V gene sequence: CDR1 LNHNV, CDR2 YYDKDF (reference sequence). This CDR3 contains 14 residues. With 2 bases removed from V and 2 bases from J, the gap between germline ends came to 7 bases. CDR3 residues: CATSRLNGNQPQHF. DNA of the CDR3: TGTGCCACCAGCAGACTTAACGGCAATCAGCCCCAGCATTTT.

This sequence joins TRBV10-3 and TRBJ1-3; no definite D call. Germline CDR1 reads ENHRY; CDR2 reads SYGVKD. The ends were cut back, 3 bases at V and 0 bases at J, with 9 bases in the middle. This CDR3 has 15 residues. The CDR3 is CAISEEQLSGNTIYF. Written as DNA, the CDR3 is TGTGCCATCAGTGAAGAACAGCTCTCTGGAAACACCATATATTTT.

About this clonotype itself: Possible read error: a much larger clone is one base away. V usage is TRBV25-1 and J usage is TRBJ2-1; D tentatively reads TRBD1 or TRBD2 (6 bases each). This CDR3 spans 15 amino acids. Germline CDR1 and CDR2: MGHDK and SYGVNS. In nucleotides, the CDR3 is TGTACCAGCAGTGAAGTGGGGGGCAATTACAATGAGCAGTTCTTC. Residues: CTSSEVGGNYNEQFF.

This clonotype has a handful of counts. The rearrangement links TRBV6-2 or TRBV6-3 to TRBJ2-3; tentative D call: TRBD2 (6 bases). Germline V gene lookup returns CDR1 MNHEY and CDR2 SVGEGT. With 7 bases removed from V and 6 bases from J, the gap between germline ends came to 20 bases. The CDR3 is 15 amino acids. The CDR3 DNA reads as TGTGCCAGCACCGCGGAGGGGTGGAGAGGGGATACGCAGTATTTT. This codes for CASTAEGWRGDTQYF.

On this clonotype: A much larger clone differs by one base, so this may be a read error. This chain connects TRBV9 to TRBJ2-3; TRBD2 agrees at 7 bases. The CDR3 totals 15 residues. Germline CDR1 reads SGDLS; CDR2 reads YYNGEE. This CDR3 reads CASCVSGANSDTQYF. The CDR3 coding sequence is TGTGCCAGCTGCGTGAGCGGGGCCAACTCAGATACGCAGTATTTT. The full variable domain, rest sourced from reference TRBV9 and TRBJ2-3, is DSGVTQTPKHLITATGQRVTLRCSPRSGDLSVYWYQQSLDQGLQFLIQYYNGEERAKGNILERFSAQQFPDLHSELNLSSLELGDSALYFCASCVSGANSDTQYFGPGTRLTVL.

This clonotype came up many times. The chain recombines TRBV5-1 with TRBJ2-5; a possible D gene is TRBD2 (7 bases). V was trimmed by 1 base and J by 6 bases, leaving 16 bases between them. Germline V lookup: CDR1 SGHRS, CDR2 YFSETQ. The CDR3 length is 15 residues. DNA for the CDR3: TGCGCCAGCAGCTTGACTGAGAGGGGGGGGAAGACCCAGTACTTC. Its translation: CASSLTERGGKTQYF.

This clonotype was detected many times. The CDR3 is CASSPPTGGGYGYTF. CDR3 nucleotides: TGTGCCAGCAGCCCTCCGACAGGGGGAGGTTATGGCTACACCTTC. This chain links TRBV7-9 with TRBJ1-2, with 9 bases identical to TRBD1. V shed 5 bases, J shed 5 bases, and the junction held 9 bases outside the gene matches. CDR3 length: 15 residues. Germline V gene sequence: CDR1 SEHNR, CDR2 FQNEAQ (reference sequence).

The chain uses TRBV19 and TRBJ2-3, with TRBD2 identical over 14 bases. Per the germline V gene, CDR1 is LNHDA and CDR2 is SQIVND (reference sequence). This CDR3 is 15 amino acids long. V lost 8 bases to trimming and J lost 5 bases; unmatched junction nucleotides: 6. CDR3 loop: CASGTGTSGGDTQYF. The CDR3 DNA is TGTGCCAGTGGTACCGGGACTAGCGGGGGAGATACGCAGTATTTT. Based on the CDR3 plus reference TRBV19 and TRBJ2-3, the full variable domain is DGGITQSPKYLFRKEGQNVTLSCEQNLNHDAMYWYRQDPGQGLRLIYYSQIVNDFQKGDIAEGYSVSREKKESFPLTVTSAQKNPTAFYLCASGTGTSGGDTQYFGPGTRLTVL.